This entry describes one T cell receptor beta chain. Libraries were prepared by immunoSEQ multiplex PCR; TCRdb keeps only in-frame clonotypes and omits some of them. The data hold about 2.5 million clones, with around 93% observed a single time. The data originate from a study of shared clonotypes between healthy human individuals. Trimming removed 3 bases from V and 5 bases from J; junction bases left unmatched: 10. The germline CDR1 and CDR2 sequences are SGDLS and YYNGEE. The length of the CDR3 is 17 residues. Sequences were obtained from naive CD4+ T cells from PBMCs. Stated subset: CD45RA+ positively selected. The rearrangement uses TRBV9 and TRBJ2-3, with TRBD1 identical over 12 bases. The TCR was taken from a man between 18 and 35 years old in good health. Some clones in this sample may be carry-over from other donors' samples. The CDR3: CASSALMGTGGEDTQYF. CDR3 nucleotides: TGTGCCAGCAGCGCGTTAATGGGGACAGGGGGCGAAGATACGCAGTATTTT.